This T cell receptor (beta chain) was sequenced in a study of identical twins. The length of the CDR3 is 15 residues. V lost 2 bases and J lost 5, with 16 bases in between. CDR1 MDHEN and CDR2 SYDVKM come from the germline V gene. This clonotype was detected a few times. TCRdb reprocessed the 5' RACE reads via MiXCR and lists one record per CDR3 protein. Seen here are a few hundred thousand distinct CDR3 sequences, 9% to 10% observed once, and the top ten hold 2.5% to 3.5%. The data were also submitted as part of a second study, on yellow fever vaccine responses in identical twins.

The rearrangement joins TRBV28 to TRBJ2-7; D not certain. Sequencing was carried out using PBMCs. The origin of this receptor is a woman younger than 35 in good health. The CDR3 here is CASSLEDQRANEQYF. CDR3 DNA sequence: TGTGCCAGCAGTTTAGAGGACCAAAGGGCCAACGAGCAGTACTTC. Filled out from reference TRBV28 and TRBJ2-7, the complete variable domain reads DVKVTQSSRYLVKRTGEKVFLECVQDMDHENMFWYRQDPGLGLRLIYFSYDVKMKEKGDIPEGYSVSREKKERFSLILESASTNQTSMYLCASSLEDQRANEQYFGPGTRLTVT.